Listed here are 32 T cell receptor beta chains from one sample, sequenced in a study of T cell responses to AZD1222 COVID-19 vaccine. Repertoires were generated with immunoSEQ multiplex PCR, while TCRdb's copy carries only in-frame clones and drops some. This table has about 130,000 clones, 85% to 90% appearing once. Specimen: peripheral blood, collected on day 0 of AZD1222 vaccination. The receptors derive from an adult in good health.

The rearrangement joins TRBV7-2 to TRBJ1-1, with 7 bases aligning to TRBD1. The trim removed 1 base at V and 10 bases at J, leaving 6 bases unmatched. CDR1 is SGHTA and CDR2 is FQGNSA in the germline V gene. CDR3 length equals 13 residues. The CDR3 here is CASSLGYRGSAFF. The CDR3 nucleotides are TGTGCCAGCAGCTTAGGTTACAGGGGTTCAGCTTTCTTT.

The chain joins TRBV27 to TRBJ1-2; 10 nucleotides line up with TRBD1. The germline CDR1 and CDR2 sequences are MNHEY and SMNVEV (reference sequence). Losses at the gene ends were 2 bases for V and 13 bases for J; bases not matched to a gene: 10. The CDR3 has 14 residues. The CDR3, as DNA: TGTGCCAGCAGTTTAGCCGGGACAGGGGCGATTCTCACCTTC. This translates into CASSLAGTGAILTF.

V and J are TRBV27 and TRBJ2-2; 10 bases are a match to TRBD2. Germline trimming cut 6 bases from V and 3 bases from J; bases unmatched to any gene: 7. Germline lookup yields CDR1 MNHEY and CDR2 SMNVEV (reference sequence). The CDR3 loop spans 16 amino acids. As DNA, the CDR3 is TGTGCCAGCAGACCCACTAGCGGGGCCGACACCGGGGAGCTGTTTTTT. Encoded protein: CASRPTSGADTGELFF.

J is TRBJ2-2 and V is TRBV10-3, with D possibly matching TRBD1 (6 bases). V was trimmed by 7 bases and J by 0 bases, leaving 12 bases between them. CDR3 length: 15 residues. Germline V lookup: CDR1 ENHRY, CDR2 SYGVKD. This CDR3 reads CAITPQGPNTGELFF. CDR3 sequence (DNA): TGTGCCATCACTCCACAGGGACCGAACACCGGGGAGCTGTTTTTT.

The V gene is TRBV2, the J gene TRBJ1-1; tentative D call: TRBD1 (5 bases). The length of the CDR3 is 15 residues. Deletions cut 6 bases from V and 0 bases from J, with 14 bases between. Per germline, CDR1 SNHLY and CDR2 FYNNEI. The CDR3 sequence: CASRGDSSMNTEAFF. The DNA for the CDR3 is TGTGCCAGCAGAGGCGACAGTTCCATGAACACTGAAGCTTTCTTT.

The CDR3 DNA sequence: TGTGCTAGTGGTTTGGGACTAGCGCCGGGTGCCTATGGCTACACCTTC. Protein sequence: CASGLGLAPGAYGYTF. The V and J genes are TRBV12-5 and TRBJ1-2; D remains ambiguous. Trimming took off 1 base at V and 4 bases at J, with 16 bases between the two ends. The V gene's germline CDR1 is LGHNT and CDR2 FRNRAP. This CDR3 region has 16 residues. The full variable domain, with the rest looked up from reference TRBV12-5 and TRBJ1-2, is DARVTQTPRHKVTEMGQEVTMRCQPILGHNTVFWYRQTMMQGLELLAYFRNRAPLDDSGMPKDRFSAEMPDATLATLKIQPSEPRDSAVYFCASGLGLAPGAYGYTFGSGTRLTVV.

CDR3 in amino acids: CASNSATGELFF. CDR3 nucleotides: TGTGCCAGCAACTCGGCCACCGGGGAGCTGTTTTTT. The chain employs TRBV6-5 and TRBJ2-2; D is uncertain. Germline lookup yields CDR1 MNHEY and CDR2 SVGAGI. The CDR3 consists of 12 residues. Trimming stripped 7 bases from V and 4 bases from J, with 7 bases between.

This rearrangement joins TRBV7-2 to TRBJ2-2; tentatively, D is TRBD2 (5 bases). Germline V gene data show CDR1 as SGHTA and CDR2 as FQGNSA. The CDR3 is 13 residues long. The ends were cut back, 7 bases at V and 1 base at J, with 7 bases in the middle. CDR3 protein: CASTRGNTGELFF. The CDR3 DNA reads as TGTGCCAGCACCCGGGGGAACACCGGGGAGCTGTTTTTT.

The gene calls are TRBV27 and TRBJ1-6, with D hard to call. Germline V gene lookup returns CDR1 MNHEY and CDR2 SMNVEV (reference sequence). This CDR3 is built from 14 residues. The V gene lost 5 bases and the J gene lost 7 bases, with 12 bases spanning the gap. CDR3 nucleotides: TGTGCCAGCAGTCCTTGGGCCGACAATTCACCCCTCCACTTT. Protein sequence: CASSPWADNSPLHF.

The chain has TRBV28 and TRBJ2-3; no firm D call. The CDR3 is 14 amino acids. Germline lookup yields CDR1 MDHEN and CDR2 SYDVKM. V was clipped by 1 base and J by 5 bases, with 10 bases between them. CDR3 loop: CASSLLTLRDTQYF. In nucleotides, the CDR3 is TGTGCCAGCAGTTTATTGACTTTACGAGATACGCAGTATTTT.

By share, this clone ranks as medium-sized (0.01 to 0.1%). The chain joins TRBV5-8 to TRBJ1-1; 10 bases map to TRBD1. The V and J ends lost 4 bases and 0 bases, in that order; junction bases with no gene match: 6. This CDR3 contains 16 residues. Germline V lookup: CDR1 SGHTS, CDR2 YDEGEE. CDR3: CASSDGTGDMNTEAFF. The CDR3 bases are TGTGCCAGCAGCGATGGGACAGGGGATATGAACACTGAAGCTTTCTTT.

The DNA of the CDR3 is TGTGCCAGCAGCCGGACAGGGACAGACTACGAGCAGTACTTC. Its protein is CASSRTGTDYEQYF. J is TRBJ2-7 and V is TRBV3-1 (or the pseudogene TRBV3-2), with TRBD1 identical over 8 bases. The CDR3 contains 14 residues. The germline CDR1 and CDR2 sequences are LGHDT and YNNKEL (reference sequence). V gave up 4 bases and J gave up 3 bases; unmatched junction bases: 5.

The chain joins TRBV7-3 to TRBJ1-1; D perhaps matches TRBD1 (5 bases). Germline CDR1 reads SGHTA; CDR2 reads FQGTGA. The CDR3 extends over 13 amino acids. Trimming cost V 6 bases and J 4 bases, with 12 bases left between them. CDR3 region: CASSQAGSTEAFF. The DNA of the CDR3 is TGTGCCAGCAGTCAGGCAGGGAGCACTGAAGCTTTCTTT.

This chain connects TRBV28 to TRBJ1-2; 7 bases line up with TRBD1. CDR1 is MDHEN and CDR2 is SYDVKM in the germline V gene. This CDR3 region has 15 residues. V dropped 6 bases and J dropped 5; count of bases not matched to a gene: 12. The chain's CDR3 is CASRNQIGTAYGYTF. CDR3 bases: TGTGCCAGCAGAAACCAGATTGGGACAGCTTATGGCTACACCTTC.

J is TRBJ2-7 and V is TRBV10-1; maybe TRBD2 (6 bases). Trimming pared 4 bases from V and 7 bases from J, leaving 14 bases between. The CDR3 length is 13 residues. CDR1 and CDR2 from the germline V gene are WNHNN and SYGVQD (reference sequence). This chain's CDR3 is CASSAGGASEQYF. CDR3 bases: TGCGCCAGCAGTGCCGGCGGGGCCTCAGAGCAGTACTTC.

Comment on this clone: Other DNA sequences in the sample encode the same CDR3. The chain is built from TRBV2 and TRBJ1-5; possibly TRBD1 for D (5 bases). The V end was cut by 8 bases, the J end by 4 bases, with 12 bases between. The length of the CDR3 is 13 residues. CDR1 is SNHLY and CDR2 is FYNNEI in the germline V gene. The CDR3 sequence: CASAREGNQPQHF. The DNA of the CDR3 is TGTGCCAGCGCCAGGGAGGGGAATCAGCCCCAGCATTTT.

The chain combines TRBV5-6 with TRBJ2-2; D possibly corresponds to TRBD1 (5 bases). Trimming took 6 bases from V and 7 from J, leaving 13 bases between them. The CDR3 has 13 residues. CDR1 is SGHDT and CDR2 is YYEEEE in the germline V gene. CDR3 sequence (DNA): TGTGCCAGCAACGCAGGGATTGGCGGGGAGCTGTTTTTT. It is translated as CASNAGIGGELFF. The variable domain in full, with the rest retrieved from reference TRBV5-6 and TRBJ2-2, is DAGVTQSPTHLIKTRGQQVTLRCSPKSGHDTVSWYQQALGQGPQFIFQYYEEEERQRGNFPDRFSGHQFPNYSSELNVNALLLGDSALYLCASNAGIGGELFFGEGSRLTVL.

The CDR3, as DNA: TGTGCCAGCACTACCCGGGGGCTGAGGGGCTACACCTTC. Its translation is CASTTRGLRGYTF. The chain has TRBV12-3 or TRBV12-4 and TRBJ1-2, with D tentatively TRBD1 (6 bases). V shed 7 bases and J shed 8 bases, with 17 bases lying between them. The CDR3 spans 13 residues.

The chain uses TRBV7-3 and TRBJ2-6, with D tentatively TRBD2 (5 bases). Germline-derived CDR1 and CDR2 are SGHTA and FQGTGA. Between the trimmed V and J ends, which lost 5 bases and 2 bases, there was a span of 13 bases. The CDR3 spans 16 residues. In nucleotides, the CDR3 is TGTGCCAGCAGCCTGTCTGGGCGGGCTGGGGCCAACGTCCTGACTTTC. Amino acids: CASSLSGRAGANVLTF.

The rearrangement joins TRBV5-4 to TRBJ2-2, with D possibly TRBD1 on 5 matching bases. CDR3 length: 14 residues. Trimming took off 2 bases at V and 5 bases at J, with 10 bases between the two ends. Germline assignment: CDR1 SGHNT and CDR2 YYREEE (reference sequence). DNA of the CDR3: TGTGCCAGCAGCTTACGGCAGGGAACCGGGGAGCTGTTTTTT. This encodes CASSLRQGTGELFF.

The V call is TRBV5-1, the J call TRBJ2-7; perhaps TRBD1 as D (5 bases). This CDR3 spans 14 amino acids. In germline, CDR1 is SGHRS, CDR2 YFSETQ. V lost 1 base and J 0 bases, leaving 8 bases between the germline ends. In DNA form, the CDR3 reads TGCGCCAGCAGCTTGACAGGAAGCTCCTACGAGCAGTACTTC. Protein: CASSLTGSSYEQYF.

This clone has just one count. The chain recombines TRBV3-1 (or the pseudogene TRBV3-2) with TRBJ1-3, with D possibly TRBD1 on 5 matching bases. The V end was cut by 5 bases, the J end by 2 bases, with 13 bases between. The CDR3 runs 15 residues. In germline, CDR1 is LGHDT, CDR2 YNNKEL (reference sequence). CDR3 in amino acids: CASSDRGRPGNTIYF. The CDR3 bases are TGTGCCAGCAGCGATCGGGGGAGGCCTGGAAACACCATATATTTT.

The gene calls are TRBV12-3 or TRBV12-4 and TRBJ1-2; no reliable D call. This CDR3 contains 12 residues. The CDR3 spells CALRRAGYGYTF. The CDR3 DNA follows: TGTGCTTTACGTAGGGCGGGCTATGGCTACACCTTC.

This rearrangement joins TRBV2 to TRBJ1-2, with D hard to call. Trimming removed 1 base from V and 1 base from J, with 7 bases in between. This CDR3 spans 14 amino acids. The germline V gene has CDR1 SNHLY and CDR2 FYNNEI. The CDR3 DNA is TGTGCCAGCAGTGAAGGAGGGTATAACTATGGCTACACCTTC. Translating it yields CASSEGGYNYGYTF.

This rearrangement joins TRBV7-6 to TRBJ2-3, with TRBD1 matching over 9 bases. From germline, CDR1 is SGHVS and CDR2 FNYEAQ. This CDR3 is 16 amino acids long. Unmatched junction bases numbered 7, after V lost 3 bases and J lost 3 bases. The CDR3 region is CASSLTGGGLTDTQYF. The CDR3 nucleotides are TGTGCCAGCAGCTTGACAGGGGGGGGCCTAACAGATACGCAGTATTTT.

The gene calls are TRBV7-2 and TRBJ2-3, with a possible D match to TRBD2 (6 bases). Trimming pared 0 bases from V and 4 bases from J, leaving 14 bases between. The germline V gene has CDR1 SGHTA and CDR2 FQGNSA. The CDR3 runs to 16 residues. The CDR3 here is CASSLAQIAAADTQYF. CDR3 in DNA: TGTGCCAGCAGCTTAGCGCAGATAGCGGCGGCAGATACGCAGTATTTT.

The gene calls are TRBV4-1 and TRBJ1-3; D not certain. Germline V lookup: CDR1 MGHRA, CDR2 YSYEKL. V was pared by 4 bases and J by 0 bases, with 13 bases between. The CDR3 has 16 amino acids. The DNA of the CDR3 is TGCGCCAGCAGCCTAGACCCGGGAGACTCTGGAAACACCATATATTTT. Protein: CASSLDPGDSGNTIYF.

The J gene is TRBJ2-7, the V gene TRBV5-1; 9 bases fit TRBD1. Germline V gene sequence: CDR1 SGHRS, CDR2 YFSETQ. This CDR3 spans 14 amino acids. The ends lost 6 bases at V and 2 bases at J; junction bases unmatched: 6. CDR3 sequence reads: CASTIGQGPYEQYF. The CDR3 DNA follows: TGCGCCAGCACAATAGGACAGGGGCCCTACGAGCAGTACTTC.

The rearrangement uses TRBV7-9 and TRBJ2-3, with D perhaps TRBD1 (6 bases). CDR1 and CDR2 from the germline V gene are SEHNR and FQNEAQ (reference sequence). This CDR3 has 14 amino acids. The ends were cut back, 5 bases at V and 2 bases at J, with 11 bases in the middle. CDR3 bases: TGTGCCAGCAGCGCGGACAGCTCCACAGATACGCAGTATTTT. Its protein product is CASSADSSTDTQYF.

V and J are TRBV6-2 or TRBV6-3 and TRBJ1-5, with D possibly TRBD1 on 5 matching bases. Germline assignment: CDR1 MNHEY and CDR2 SVGEGT. The CDR3 is 15 residues long. V lost 4 bases and J 6 bases, leaving 16 bases between the germline ends. In DNA, the CDR3 is TGTGCCAGCAGTTCCAGGGACTGGTCGAGTCAGCCCCAGCATTTT. Residues: CASSSRDWSSQPQHF.

The chain combines TRBV29-1 with TRBJ2-2; D not resolved. The CDR3 contains 15 residues. Trimming removed 7 bases at V and 7 bases at J, with 22 bases between. The germline V gene has CDR1 SQVTM and CDR2 ANQGSEA. CDR3 residues: CSGTLSDAPFGELFF. The CDR3 DNA is TGCAGCGGGACCTTAAGTGACGCACCTTTCGGGGAGCTGTTTTTT.

The rearrangement uses TRBV6-5 and TRBJ1-6; 7 bases are a match to TRBD1. V was pared by 7 bases and J by 14 bases, with 14 bases of the junction left unmatched. The CDR3 runs to 14 residues. Looked up from germline, CDR1 is MNHEY and CDR2 is SVGAGI. CDR3 loop: CASIPGGRNWALHF. The CDR3 coding sequence is TGTGCCAGCATCCCAGGGGGTAGAAATTGGGCCCTCCACTTT.